Below, 27 T cell receptor beta chains from the same sample are listed, as sequenced in a study of blood T cell repertoires in COVID-19. Libraries were prepared by immunoSEQ multiplex PCR; TCRdb keeps only in-frame clonotypes and omits some of them. Altogether around 49,000 clones are present, roughly 82% being singletons, with the ten largest covering around 2.8%. Sequencing was carried out using peripheral blood. Receptor source: an older woman with acute or convalescent COVID-19.

The chain employs TRBV4-1 and TRBJ1-2; maybe TRBD1 (6 bases). Trimming took off 0 bases at V and 0 bases at J, with 14 bases between the two ends. Per germline, CDR1 MGHRA and CDR2 YSYEKL. The CDR3 loop spans 17 amino acids. Here the CDR3 DNA reads TGCGCCAGCAGCCAAGATTCAATCACAGGGACTAACTATGGCTACACCTTC. Translation: CASSQDSITGTNYGYTF.

The DNA for the CDR3 is TGTGCCAGCAGTTTATCCCATCCCTCTTCGGGCATTCAGTACTTC. The encoded protein is CASSLSHPSSGIQYF. The rearrangement uses TRBV27 and TRBJ2-4; D uncertain. The CDR3 is made up of 15 amino acids. Germline CDR1 reads MNHEY; CDR2 reads SMNVEV (reference sequence). With 0 bases removed from V and 9 bases from J, the gap between germline ends came to 15 bases.

The V call is TRBV15, the J call TRBJ1-2; tentatively, D is TRBD1 (6 bases). This CDR3 contains 13 residues. V lost 3 bases to trimming and J lost 6 bases, with 11 bases between them. CDR1 and CDR2 (germline): LNHNV, YYDKDF (reference sequence). The CDR3 DNA reads as TGTGCCACCAGCAGGAGGGCAGGGGATGGCTACACCTTC. It codes for CATSRRAGDGYTF.

This clone was recorded only once. V and J are TRBV4-1 and TRBJ1-1; a possible D gene is TRBD1 (5 bases). The V and J ends lost 4 bases and 4 bases respectively, with 16 bases between them. The germline V gene has CDR1 MGHRA and CDR2 YSYEKL. CDR3 length equals 15 residues. The CDR3 sequence: CASSRVGGAPTEAFF. The CDR3 DNA is TGCGCCAGCAGCCGGGTGGGAGGGGCCCCCACTGAAGCTTTCTTT.

The CDR3 DNA reads TGTGCCAGCACCCCCATTGATCGGACTGAAGCTTTCTTT. Translated, it gives CASTPIDRTEAFF. This chain connects TRBV6-5 to TRBJ1-1; D remains unclear. The V end was cut by 7 bases, the J end by 5 bases, with 14 bases between. CDR3 length equals 13 residues. The germline gives CDR1 MNHEY, CDR2 SVGAGI.

This clone appeared once. CDR3 sequence reads: CASTPVASGANVLTF. For the CDR3, the DNA is TGTGCCAGTACCCCAGTGGCCTCTGGGGCCAACGTCCTGACTTTC. J is TRBJ2-6 and V is TRBV19; D remains unclear. There are 15 residues in the CDR3. V lost 7 bases to trimming and J lost 0 bases, with 10 bases between them. In germline, CDR1 is LNHDA, CDR2 SQIVND (reference sequence).

This chain connects TRBV7-3 to TRBJ1-1; 10 bases line up with TRBD1. V lost 5 bases and J lost 4; bases outside the gene matches: 7. CDR1 and CDR2 (germline): SGHTA, FQGTGA. The CDR3 is made up of 15 amino acids. CDR3 protein: CASSVRRTGGTEAFF. Written as DNA, the CDR3 is TGTGCCAGCAGCGTTAGAAGGACAGGGGGCACTGAAGCTTTCTTT.

The rearrangement joins TRBV7-2 to TRBJ2-5; D remains unclear. Trimming took 2 bases from V and 2 from J, leaving 6 bases between them. CDR1 is SGHTA, CDR2 FQGNSA, per germline. This CDR3 contains 13 residues. The CDR3 sequence is CASSLSPQETQYF. The DNA for the CDR3 is TGTGCCAGCAGCTTATCCCCTCAAGAGACCCAGTACTTC.

The chain is built from TRBV10-2 and TRBJ2-3; the match to TRBD2 covers 8 bases. The CDR3 has 16 residues. Germline CDR1 is WSHSY and CDR2 is SAAADI. The trim removed 7 bases at V and 0 bases at J, leaving 9 bases unmatched. CDR3 nucleotides: TGCGCCAGCATGTCCAGCGGGAGATCGAGCACAGATACGCAGTATTTT. Residues: CASMSSGRSSTDTQYF.

J is TRBJ1-2 and V is TRBV30; 7 bases align to TRBD1. V lost 2 bases, J lost 5 bases, and 8 bases stayed unmatched. The CDR3 has 14 amino acids. Germline-derived CDR1 and CDR2 are GTSNPN and SVGIG (reference sequence). The CDR3 DNA is TGTGCCTGGAGTCGACAGGGATTTTCTTATGGCTACACCTTC. Its translation: CAWSRQGFSYGYTF.

The chain joins TRBV6-2 or TRBV6-3 to TRBJ2-1, with 9 bases that match TRBD2. The V and J ends lost 2 bases and 4 bases, in that order; junction bases with no gene match: 12. The CDR3 has 18 residues. Germline V gene sequence: CDR1 MNHEY, CDR2 SVGEGT. Here the CDR3 reads CASSYADRSGGRYNEQFF. The CDR3 DNA sequence: TGTGCCAGCAGTTACGCAGACCGTAGCGGGGGAAGGTACAATGAGCAGTTCTTC.

This rearrangement joins TRBV7-2 to TRBJ1-2; D ambiguous. Germline CDR1 reads SGHTA; CDR2 reads FQGNSA. V was shortened by 1 base and J by 0 bases, with 6 bases between the two germline ends. The CDR3 runs 14 residues. The CDR3: CASSLEQSNYGYTF. The CDR3 nucleotides are TGTGCCAGCAGCTTAGAACAGTCTAACTATGGCTACACCTTC.

The V call is TRBV4-2, the J call TRBJ2-7, with D perhaps TRBD2 (6 bases). Trimming shortened V by 1 base and J by 2 bases, and 18 bases separated the two germline ends. Germline V gives CDR1 LGHNA, CDR2 YNFKEQ. The CDR3 totals 17 residues. The CDR3 region has the DNA TGTGCCAGCAGCCAAGGGTCGTGGGCTAGCGAGACCTACGAGCAGTACTTC. Encoded protein: CASSQGSWASETYEQYF.

The chain is built from TRBV30 and TRBJ1-2, with 8 bases fitting TRBD1. The V and J ends lost 0 bases and 4 bases, in that order; junction bases with no gene match: 7. The CDR3 has 15 amino acids. The germline V gene encodes CDR1 GTSNPN and CDR2 SVGIG (reference sequence). In DNA form, the CDR3 reads TGTGCCTGGAGTGTAGGGGGGACAGGAATCTATGGCTACACCTTC. The encoded protein is CAWSVGGTGIYGYTF. The full variable domain, its missing parts supplied by reference TRBV30 and TRBJ1-2, is SQTIHQWPATLVQPVGSPLSLECTVEGTSNPNLYWYRQAAGRGLQLLFYSVGIGQISSEVPQNLSASRPQDRQFILSSKKLLLSDSGFYLCAWSVGGTGIYGYTFGSGTRLTVV.

The V gene is TRBV20-1, the J gene TRBJ1-2; TRBD1 matches at 8 bases. CDR1 and CDR2 (germline): DFQATT, SNEGSKA (reference sequence). V lost 6 bases and J lost 5; bases outside the gene matches: 2. The CDR3 contains 11 residues. CDR3 protein: CSARTGYGYTF. CDR3 bases: TGCAGTGCCAGGACAGGGTATGGCTACACCTTC.

V and J are TRBV6-5 and TRBJ1-1; D unresolved. The CDR3 has 14 residues. Per the germline V gene, CDR1 is MNHEY and CDR2 is SVGAGI. Deletions cut 2 bases from V and 3 bases from J, with 10 bases between. In DNA form, the CDR3 reads TGTGCCAGCAGTTACACCTCGGGGTACACTGAAGCTTTCTTT. Its protein is CASSYTSGYTEAFF.

V usage is TRBV5-4 and J usage is TRBJ2-1; 16 positions match TRBD2. Germline V gives CDR1 SGHNT, CDR2 YYREEE (reference sequence). The V segment lost 3 bases and the J segment 9 bases; nucleotides outside the gene matches: 6. This CDR3 has 16 amino acids. The CDR3 is CASSSGTSGRGGEQFF. As DNA, the CDR3 is TGTGCCAGCAGCTCCGGGACTAGCGGGAGGGGTGGTGAGCAGTTCTTC.

This sequence joins TRBV9 and TRBJ1-2; 7 nucleotides match TRBD1. The trim removed 1 base at V and 3 bases at J, leaving 0 bases unmatched. From germline, CDR1 is SGDLS and CDR2 YYNGEE. CDR3 size: 13 residues. CDR3 in amino acids: CASSVTGDYGYTF. The CDR3 nucleotides read TGTGCCAGCAGCGTAACAGGGGACTATGGCTACACCTTC. The full variable domain, completed using reference TRBV9 and TRBJ1-2, is DSGVTQTPKHLITATGQRVTLRCSPRSGDLSVYWYQQSLDQGLQFLIQYYNGEERAKGNILERFSAQQFPDLHSELNLSSLELGDSALYFCASSVTGDYGYTFGSGTRLTVV.

The CDR3 bases are TGTGCCAGCAGCTTACGGGGGGACACCTACAATGAGCAGTTCTTC. Translated: CASSLRGDTYNEQFF. The J gene is TRBJ2-1, the V gene TRBV7-3; the D gene is possibly TRBD2 (7 bases). The CDR3 has 15 residues. V lost 2 bases to trimming and J lost 2 bases, with 10 bases between them. Per germline, CDR1 SGHTA and CDR2 FQGTGA.

The chain couples TRBV5-4 to TRBJ2-3; TRBD2 matches 8 bases. The CDR3 totals 16 residues. Germline loops: CDR1 SGHNT, CDR2 YYREEE (reference sequence). V dropped 5 bases and J dropped 6; count of bases not matched to a gene: 14. The CDR3 DNA follows: TGTGCCAGCAGACCCTGGGGCGGGAGGCACTATGATACGCAGTATTTT. Its translation is CASRPWGGRHYDTQYF.

V and J are TRBV4-1 and TRBJ2-3; 7 nucleotides agree with TRBD2. Germline V gene data show CDR1 as MGHRA and CDR2 as YSYEKL. There are 16 residues in the CDR3. V lost 2 bases and J lost 0; bases outside the gene matches: 5. CDR3 loop: CASSQTSASSTDTQYF. The CDR3 bases are TGCGCCAGCAGCCAAACTAGCGCCTCTAGCACAGATACGCAGTATTTT.

This chain connects TRBV9 to TRBJ1-2; D is uncertain. The CDR3 has 14 residues. V was trimmed by 0 bases and J by 4 bases, leaving 10 bases between them. Germline assignment: CDR1 SGDLS and CDR2 YYNGEE. Here the CDR3 reads CASSVAGEIYGYTF. CDR3 coding DNA: TGTGCCAGCAGCGTAGCTGGAGAGATCTATGGCTACACCTTC.

The chain has TRBV6-5 and TRBJ1-5; D unresolved. The length of the CDR3 is 13 residues. Germline loops: CDR1 MNHEY, CDR2 SVGAGI. The V end lost 5 bases, the J end lost 1 base, and 6 bases lay between the germline ends. CDR3 loop: CASSTRSNQPQHF. Written as DNA, the CDR3 is TGTGCCAGCAGTACCCGGAGCAATCAGCCCCAGCATTTT.

The chain joins TRBV6-5 to TRBJ1-6; D ambiguous. The CDR3 totals 15 residues. Germline V lookup: CDR1 MNHEY, CDR2 SVGAGI. Trimming stripped 7 bases from V and 4 bases from J, with 14 bases between. CDR3: CASIQRGVYNSPLHF. The CDR3 DNA sequence: TGTGCCAGCATTCAGCGCGGGGTATATAATTCACCCCTCCACTTT.

This clone has a handful of counts. The chain employs TRBV29-1 and TRBJ1-2; the D is unclear. CDR3 length equals 16 residues. Trimming removed 3 bases from V and 2 bases from J, with 19 bases in between. Germline values: CDR1 SQVTM, CDR2 ANQGSEA. This chain's CDR3 is CSVDQAAIGWNYGYTF. The CDR3 DNA reads TGCAGCGTTGACCAGGCAGCCATAGGCTGGAACTATGGCTACACCTTC.

This clone has a handful of counts. The chain carries TRBV10-3 and TRBJ2-5, with 8 bases fitting TRBD2. Germline loops: CDR1 ENHRY, CDR2 SYGVKD. The CDR3 is made up of 16 amino acids. With V trimmed by 2 bases and J by 5 bases, 10 bases remained unmatched. CDR3 amino acids: CAISEIGRGGGETQYF. The CDR3 coding sequence is TGTGCCATCAGTGAGATTGGACGGGGGGGCGGCGAGACCCAGTACTTC.

This clone has more than one count but fewer than ten. The chain is built from TRBV6-5 and TRBJ1-5; possibly TRBD1 for D (6 bases). The V gene's germline CDR1 is MNHEY and CDR2 SVGAGI. The germline V and J ends were trimmed by 11 bases and 7 bases, with 15 bases remaining between them. The CDR3 is 12 residues long. DNA for the CDR3: TGTGCCTCCGGGGGGGCTGGGCAGCCCCAGCATTTT. As protein: CASGGAGQPQHF.